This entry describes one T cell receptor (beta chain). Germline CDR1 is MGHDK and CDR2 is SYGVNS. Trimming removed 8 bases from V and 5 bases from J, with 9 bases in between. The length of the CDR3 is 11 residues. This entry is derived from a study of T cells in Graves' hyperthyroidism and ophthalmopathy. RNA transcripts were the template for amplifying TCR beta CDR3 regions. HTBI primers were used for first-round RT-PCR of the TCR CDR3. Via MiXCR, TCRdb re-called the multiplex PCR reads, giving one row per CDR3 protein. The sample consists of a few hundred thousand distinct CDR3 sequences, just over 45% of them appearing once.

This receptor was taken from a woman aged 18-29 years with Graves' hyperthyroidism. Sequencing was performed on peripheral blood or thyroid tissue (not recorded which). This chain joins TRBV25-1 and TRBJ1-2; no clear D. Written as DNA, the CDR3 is TGTGCCAGCGTAGAGGGATATGGCTACACCTTC. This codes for CASVEGYGYTF.